In its sample, the clone carrying this TCR beta chain was seen once. Clones were read by immunoSEQ multiplex PCR, and TCRdb kept only the in-frame ones, dropping some. The data contain 100,000 to 150,000 clones, 84% of them seen just once; the ten biggest clones take up over 25%. With V trimmed by 4 bases and J by 2 bases, 1 base remained unmatched. Germline CDR1 SEHNR, CDR2 FQNEAQ (reference sequence). This CDR3 spans 14 amino acids. These data are taken from a study of T cell responses to AZD1222 COVID-19 vaccine. The starting material was peripheral blood, obtained 28 days after the second AZD1222 dose. This TCR derives from an adult who received the AZD1222 COVID-19 vaccine. V is TRBV7-9 and J is TRBJ2-1; 8 positions match TRBD2. In DNA, the CDR3 is TGTGCCAGCAGCTACGGGGGGGCCTACAATGAGCAGTTCTTC. This codes for CASSYGGAYNEQFF.